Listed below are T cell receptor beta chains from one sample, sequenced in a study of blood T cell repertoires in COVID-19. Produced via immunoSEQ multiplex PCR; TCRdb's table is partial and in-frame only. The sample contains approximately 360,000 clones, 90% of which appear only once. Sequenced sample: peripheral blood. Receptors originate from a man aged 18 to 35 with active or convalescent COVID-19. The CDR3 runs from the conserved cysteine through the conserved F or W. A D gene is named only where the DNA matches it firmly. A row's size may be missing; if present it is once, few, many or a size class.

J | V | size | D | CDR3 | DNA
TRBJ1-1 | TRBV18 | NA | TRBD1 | CASSPYAPGQGTNTEAFF | TGTGCCAGCTCACCTTACGCTCCGGGACAGGGGACGAACACTGAAGCTTTCTTT
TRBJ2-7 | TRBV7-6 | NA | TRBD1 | CASAQDRKTYEQYF | TGTGCCAGCGCCCAGGACAGGAAGACCTACGAGCAGTACTTC
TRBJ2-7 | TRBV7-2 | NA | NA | CASSFPLYRDNYEQYF | TGTGCCAGCAGCTTCCCTTTGTACCGGGACAACTACGAGCAGTACTTC
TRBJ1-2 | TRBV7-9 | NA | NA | CASSPRVGGLYGYTF | TGTGCCAGCAGCCCCAGGGTTGGGGGGTTATATGGCTACACCTTC
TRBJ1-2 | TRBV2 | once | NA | CASSDYRTDPYGYTF | TGTGCCAGCAGTGACTATAGGACAGACCCCTATGGCTACACCTTC
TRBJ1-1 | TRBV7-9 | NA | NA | CASSPPQGVEAFF | TGTGCCAGCAGCCCACCCCAGGGTGTCGAAGCTTTCTTT
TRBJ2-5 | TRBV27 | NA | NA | CATHREQETQYF | TGTGCCACACACAGAGAGCAAGAGACCCAGTACTTC
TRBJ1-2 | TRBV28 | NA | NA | CASSFGLANYGYTF | TGTGCCAGCAGTTTTGGGCTAGCCAACTATGGCTACACCTTC
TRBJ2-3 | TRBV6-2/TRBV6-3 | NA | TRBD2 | CASSSRLAGVGDTQYF | TGTGCCAGCAGTTCTAGACTAGCGGGAGTTGGAGATACGCAGTATTTT
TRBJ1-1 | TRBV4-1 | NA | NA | CASSQVSRGNTEAFF | TGCGCCAGCAGCCAAGTGAGCAGGGGAAACACTGAAGCTTTCTTT
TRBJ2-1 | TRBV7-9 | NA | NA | CASSLVQAYNEQFF | TGTGCCAGCAGCTTAGTCCAGGCCTACAATGAGCAGTTCTTC
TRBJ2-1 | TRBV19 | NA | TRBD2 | CASSFPSVSSGIGSYNEQFF | TGTGCCAGTAGTTTTCCCTCGGTCTCTAGCGGGATCGGCTCCTACAATGAGCAGTTCTTC
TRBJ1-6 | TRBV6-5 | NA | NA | CASSTQGLPLHF | TGTGCCAGCAGTACCCAGGGGCTGCCCCTCCACTTT
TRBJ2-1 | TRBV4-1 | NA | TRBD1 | CASSQGPRPGTGASNEQFF | TGCGCCAGCAGCCAAGGCCCCAGACCGGGGACAGGGGCTAGTAATGAGCAGTTCTTC
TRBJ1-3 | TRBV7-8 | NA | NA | CASSLSVQAYSGNTIYF | TGTGCCAGCAGCTTATCAGTACAGGCATACTCTGGAAACACCATATATTTT
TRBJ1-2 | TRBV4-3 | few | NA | CASSQDGGYGYTF | TGCGCCAGCAGCCAAGACGGAGGCTATGGCTACACCTTC
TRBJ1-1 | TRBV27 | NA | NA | CASSFRDNGNTEAFF | TGTGCCAGCAGTTTTCGGGACAACGGGAACACTGAAGCTTTCTTT
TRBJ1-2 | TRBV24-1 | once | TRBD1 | CATSDPDRNYGYTF | TGTGCCACCAGTGATCCGGACAGGAACTATGGCTACACCTTC
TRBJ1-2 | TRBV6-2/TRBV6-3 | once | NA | CASSYSRWSHGYTF | TGTGCCAGCAGTTACTCGAGATGGAGCCATGGCTACACCTTC
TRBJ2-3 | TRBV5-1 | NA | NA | CASSKRVVTDTQYF | TGCGCCAGCAGCAAGAGGGTTGTAACAGATACGCAGTATTTT
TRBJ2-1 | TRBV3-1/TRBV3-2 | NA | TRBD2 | CASSRAGGYNEQFF | TGTGCCAGCAGCCGAGCGGGGGGGTACAATGAGCAGTTCTTC
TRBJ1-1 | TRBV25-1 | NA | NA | CASSDSMGGEAFF | TGTGCCAGCAGTGATAGTATGGGGGGGGAAGCTTTCTTT
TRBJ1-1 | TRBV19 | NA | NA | CASSIGGTLFEAFF | TGTGCCAGTAGTATCGGTGGGACACTCTTTGAAGCTTTCTTT